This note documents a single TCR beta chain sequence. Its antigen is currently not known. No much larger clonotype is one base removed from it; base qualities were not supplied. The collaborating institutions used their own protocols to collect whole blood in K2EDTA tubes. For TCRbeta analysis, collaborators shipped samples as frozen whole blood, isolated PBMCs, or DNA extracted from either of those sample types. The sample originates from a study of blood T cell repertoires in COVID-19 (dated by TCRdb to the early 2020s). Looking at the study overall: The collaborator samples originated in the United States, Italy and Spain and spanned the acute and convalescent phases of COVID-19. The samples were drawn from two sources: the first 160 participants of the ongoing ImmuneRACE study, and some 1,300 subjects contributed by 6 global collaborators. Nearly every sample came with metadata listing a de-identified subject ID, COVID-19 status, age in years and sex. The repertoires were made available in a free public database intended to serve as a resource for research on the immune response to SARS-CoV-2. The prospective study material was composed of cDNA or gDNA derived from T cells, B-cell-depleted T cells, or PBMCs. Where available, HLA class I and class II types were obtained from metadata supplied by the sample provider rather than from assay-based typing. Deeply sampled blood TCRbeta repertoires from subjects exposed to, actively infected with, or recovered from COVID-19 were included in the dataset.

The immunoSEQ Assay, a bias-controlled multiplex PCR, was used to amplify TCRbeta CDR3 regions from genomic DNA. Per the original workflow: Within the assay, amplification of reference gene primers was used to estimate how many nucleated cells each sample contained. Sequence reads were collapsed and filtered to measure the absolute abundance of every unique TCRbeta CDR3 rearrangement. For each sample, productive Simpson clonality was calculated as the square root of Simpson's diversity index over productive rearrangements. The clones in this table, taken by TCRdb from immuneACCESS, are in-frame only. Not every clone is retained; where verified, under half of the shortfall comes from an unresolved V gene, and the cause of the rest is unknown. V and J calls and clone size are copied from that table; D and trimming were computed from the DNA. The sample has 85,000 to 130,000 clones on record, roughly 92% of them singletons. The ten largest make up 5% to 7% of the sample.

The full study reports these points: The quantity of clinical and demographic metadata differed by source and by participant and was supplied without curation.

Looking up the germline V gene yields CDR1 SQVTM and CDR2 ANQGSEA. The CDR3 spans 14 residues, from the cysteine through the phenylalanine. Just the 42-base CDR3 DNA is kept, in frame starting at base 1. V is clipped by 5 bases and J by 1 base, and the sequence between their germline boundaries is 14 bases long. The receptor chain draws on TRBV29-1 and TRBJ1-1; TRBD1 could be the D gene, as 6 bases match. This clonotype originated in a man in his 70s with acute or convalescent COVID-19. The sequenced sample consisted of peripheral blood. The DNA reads TGCAGCGTTATTGGGGGGGCTGGGAACACTGAAGCTTTCTTT. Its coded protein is CSVIGGAGNTEAFF.